Below are 9 T cell receptor beta chains sequenced from a single sample in a study of blood T cell repertoires in COVID-19. TCRdb keeps only in-frame clones here, not all; method: immunoSEQ multiplex PCR. Of some 350,000 clones listed, 90% are singletons. Sample: peripheral blood. All receptors come from a young man with active or convalescent COVID-19.

This sequence joins TRBV7-2 and TRBJ2-7; 10 bases are a match to TRBD2. There are 16 residues in the CDR3. Germline CDR1 and CDR2: SGHTA and FQGNSA. V trimming: 3 bases; J trimming: 0 bases; junction bases outside the gene matches: 5. CDR3 loop: CASSFGLAVGSYEQYF. For the CDR3, the DNA is TGTGCCAGCAGCTTCGGACTAGCGGTTGGCTCCTACGAGCAGTACTTC. The variable domain in full, completed from reference TRBV7-2 and TRBJ2-7, reads GAGVSQSPSNKVTEKGKDVELRCDPISGHTALYWYRQSLGQGLEFLIYFQGNSAPDKSGLPSDRFSAERTGGSVSTLTIQRTQQEDSAVYLCASSFGLAVGSYEQYFGPGTRLTVT.

This rearrangement joins TRBV20-1 to TRBJ2-1; no reliable D call. V was cut by 3 bases and J by 6 bases, with 6 bases left in between. The CDR3 has 11 amino acids. Looked up from germline, CDR1 is DFQATT and CDR2 is SNEGSKA (reference sequence). CDR3 bases: TGCAGTGCTAGTCCTTTCAATGAGCAGTTCTTC. This translates into CSASPFNEQFF.

The chain is built from TRBV5-1 and TRBJ1-6; TRBD1 matches 9 bases. Losses at the gene ends were 3 bases for V and 9 bases for J; bases not matched to a gene: 4. The CDR3 sequence is 14 residues long. Germline V lookup: CDR1 SGHRS, CDR2 YFSETQ. The chain's CDR3 is CASSSDRGVSPLHF. The CDR3 nucleotides are TGCGCCAGCAGCTCCGACAGGGGGGTTTCACCCCTCCACTTT.

The rearrangement links TRBV24-1 to TRBJ2-1; 8 nucleotides line up with TRBD1. CDR1 and CDR2 (germline): KGHDR, SFDVKD. J lost 0 bases, V lost 8 bases, and 2 bases had no gene match. The CDR3 contains 14 residues. CDR3 sequence: CATNGQGSYNEQFF. DNA of the CDR3: TGTGCCACCAATGGACAGGGCTCCTACAATGAGCAGTTCTTC.

The V call is TRBV5-1, the J call TRBJ2-7; 10 bases agree with TRBD2. The CDR3 runs 14 residues. The junction had 5 bases not matched to a gene; V was cut back by 4 bases and J by 4 bases. The V gene's germline CDR1 is SGHRS and CDR2 YFSETQ. The CDR3 reads CASSAGLAYYEQYF. The CDR3 DNA is TGCGCCAGCAGCGCGGGACTAGCGTATTACGAGCAGTACTTC.

The J gene is TRBJ1-4, the V gene TRBV7-2; D might be TRBD1 (6 bases). The length of the CDR3 is 13 residues. Trimming removed 0 bases at V and 10 bases at J, with 9 bases between. Germline CDR1 is SGHTA and CDR2 is FQGNSA. For the CDR3, the DNA is TGTGCCAGCAGCTTAGCTCAGGGGAGAAAACTGTTTTTT. Protein product: CASSLAQGRKLFF.

The V gene is TRBV19, the J gene TRBJ2-7, with D tentatively TRBD1 (5 bases). Trimming cost V 3 bases and J 2 bases, with 11 bases left between them. The CDR3 extends over 14 amino acids. CDR1 is LNHDA and CDR2 is SQIVND in the germline V gene (reference sequence). CDR3 sequence: CASSIFREAYEQYF. The CDR3 DNA reads TGTGCCAGTAGTATTTTCAGGGAAGCCTACGAGCAGTACTTC. Using reference TRBV19 and TRBJ2-7 for the parts outside the CDR3, the full variable domain is DGGITQSPKYLFRKEGQNVTLSCEQNLNHDAMYWYRQDPGQGLRLIYYSQIVNDFQKGDIAEGYSVSREKKESFPLTVTSAQKNPTAFYLCASSIFREAYEQYFGPGTRLTVT.

DNA for the CDR3: TGTGCCAGCAGCCAAGGAAGAGGGGGCGATCAGCCCCAGCATTTT. Translation gives CASSQGRGGDQPQHF. V and J are TRBV4-2 and TRBJ1-5; 7 positions match TRBD1. Germline V gives CDR1 LGHNA, CDR2 YNFKEQ. V lost 1 base, J lost 5 bases, and 5 bases stayed unmatched. The CDR3 runs to 15 residues.

The V gene is TRBV3-1 (or the pseudogene TRBV3-2), the J gene TRBJ2-1; D perhaps matches TRBD2 (5 bases). Germline lookup yields CDR1 LGHDT and CDR2 YNNKEL (reference sequence). The V end was cut by 6 bases, the J end by 15 bases, with 15 bases between. This CDR3 has 11 amino acids. As DNA, the CDR3 is TGTGCCAGCAGAGTCAGCGAGGGTTTGTTCTTC. Protein sequence: CASRVSEGLFF.